This T cell receptor (beta chain) was documented in a study of CD8+ T cells in alopecia areata. RNA extraction was followed by reverse transcription into cDNA, which acted as the sequencing template. The data were produced by immunoSEQ multiplex PCR, yet TCRdb's version contains in-frame clones alone and is incomplete. The sample has 150,000 to 250,000 clones, more than 55% seen once. The treatment here: oral pan-JAK inhibitor, 5-10 mg twice daily. There are 15 residues in the CDR3. V gave up 5 bases and J gave up 2 bases, with 19 bases separating them. Germline values: CDR1 GTSNPN, CDR2 SVGIG (reference sequence).

The chain employs TRBV30 and TRBJ2-7; D possibly uses TRBD1 or TRBD2 (6 bases each). This sample comprised CD4+ T cells sorted from blood, obtained at week 4, from a patient treated with tofacitinib. The origin of this receptor is a human donor with alopecia areata. For the CDR3, the DNA is TGTGCCTGGGACAGGCGGGACCTCCTTACCTACGAGCAGTACTTC. Translating it yields CAWDRRDLLTYEQYF.